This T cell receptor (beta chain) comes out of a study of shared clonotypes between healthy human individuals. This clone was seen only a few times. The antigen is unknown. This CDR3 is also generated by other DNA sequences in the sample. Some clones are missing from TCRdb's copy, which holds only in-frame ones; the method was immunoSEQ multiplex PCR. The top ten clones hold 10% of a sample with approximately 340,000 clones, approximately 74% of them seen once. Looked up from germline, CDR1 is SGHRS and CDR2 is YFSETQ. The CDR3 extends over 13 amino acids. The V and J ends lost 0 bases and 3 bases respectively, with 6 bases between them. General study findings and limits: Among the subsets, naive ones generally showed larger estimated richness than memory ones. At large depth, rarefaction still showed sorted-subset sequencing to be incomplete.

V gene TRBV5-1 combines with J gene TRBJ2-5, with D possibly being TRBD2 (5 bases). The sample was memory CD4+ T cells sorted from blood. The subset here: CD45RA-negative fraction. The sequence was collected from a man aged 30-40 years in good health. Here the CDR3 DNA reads TGCGCCAGCAGCTTGGCGGGGAAAGAGACCCAGTACTTC. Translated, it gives CASSLAGKETQYF.